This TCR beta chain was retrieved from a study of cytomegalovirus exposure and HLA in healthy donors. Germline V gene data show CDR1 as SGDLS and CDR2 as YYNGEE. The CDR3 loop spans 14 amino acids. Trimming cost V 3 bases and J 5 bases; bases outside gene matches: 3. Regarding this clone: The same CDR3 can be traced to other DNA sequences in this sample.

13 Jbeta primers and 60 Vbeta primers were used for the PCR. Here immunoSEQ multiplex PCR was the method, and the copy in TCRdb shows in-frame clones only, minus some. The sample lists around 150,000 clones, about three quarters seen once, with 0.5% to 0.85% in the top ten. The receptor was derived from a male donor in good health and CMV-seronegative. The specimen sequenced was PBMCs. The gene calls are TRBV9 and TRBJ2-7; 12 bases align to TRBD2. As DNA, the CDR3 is TGTGCCAGCAGCGGACTAGCGGGGGTCAACGAGCAGTACTTC. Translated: CASSGLAGVNEQYF.